This paragraph covers one T cell receptor beta chain sequence. This entry comes from a study of T cell repertoires in cytomegalovirus infection. Each CDR3 protein is one row after TCRdb ran MiXCR on the reads. The sample has under 800,000 distinct CDR3 sequences, roughly 26% seen once. The V gene lost 8 bases and the J gene lost 12 bases, with 5 bases spanning the gap. Germline CDR1 MNHNS, CDR2 SASEGT. The CDR3 loop spans 8 amino acids. The sequenced sample was CD8+ T cells from PBMCs. This TCR was sampled from a human donor in good health (CMV status not recorded). Some clones in this sample may be carry-over from other donors' samples. J is TRBJ1-5 and V is TRBV6-1, with D hard to call. CDR3 DNA sequence: TGTGCCAGCGGGGACCAGCATTTT. This encodes CASGDQHF.